This TCR beta chain is drawn from a study of cytomegalovirus exposure and HLA in healthy donors. The study ran its PCR with 60 Vbeta and 13 Jbeta primers. Using immunoSEQ multiplex PCR, the repertoire was profiled, and TCRdb retains in-frame clones only, with some absent. Across 150,000 to 250,000 clones, the top ten clones capture 0.7% to 0.8% of the sample. Details on this clone: Its target is unknown.

Study-wide findings and caveats: A missense DCLRE1C variant was associated with V- and J-gene trimming of TCR beta chains in a later analysis, and an independent cohort replicated the association. Sequencing likely caused a cluster of highly shared sequence variants. There were some public TCRs occurring in many donors, but most TCR sequences were rare.

Per germline, CDR1 SQVTM and CDR2 ANQGSEA. The CDR3 contains 18 residues. Trimming removed 0 bases at V and 2 bases at J, with 22 bases between. The V call is TRBV29-1, the J call TRBJ1-1; a possible D gene is TRBD1 (6 bases). Material: PBMCs. The TCR originated in a boy younger than 18 in good health and CMV-seronegative. CDR3 DNA sequence: TGCAGCGTTGAAGATCGCCTGACAGGACGAATTTTAAACACTGAAGCTTTCTTT. Residues: CSVEDRLTGRILNTEAFF.